Each of the 6 T cell receptor beta chains below was sequenced from the same sample in a study of blood T cell repertoires in COVID-19 (dated by TCRdb to about 2020). The library was prepared using the immunoSEQ multiplex PCR assay. Entries here come from immuneACCESS through TCRdb and include only in-frame sequences with V and J called. Some clones fail to appear in such tables; in the studies checked, an unresolved V gene covers under half of the shortfall, and the cause of the remainder is unknown. The sample yields fewer than 450,000 clones; approximately 88% were counted once. Together, the top ten hold 10% to 15% of the sample. The sample was peripheral blood. The source is a woman aged 45 to 65 with COVID-19, enrolled during active disease.

The chain has TRBV6-5 and TRBJ1-1; D gene unclear. The germline V and J ends were trimmed by 1 base and 2 bases, with 8 bases remaining between them. CDR1 MNHEY and CDR2 SVGAGI come from the germline V gene. The CDR3 sequence is 14 residues long. The CDR3 nucleotides are TGTGCCAGCAGTTACTTACTACCAAACACTGAAGCTTTCTTT. Its protein is CASSYLLPNTEAFF.

The chain has TRBV28 and TRBJ2-7; D is undetermined. The CDR3 has 12 amino acids. CDR1 and CDR2 (germline): MDHEN, SYDVKM. The V and J ends lost 6 bases and 5 bases respectively, with 11 bases between them. In DNA, the CDR3 is TGTGCCAGCAGCGCTCGCCCGGACGAGCAGTACTTC. Amino acid sequence: CASSARPDEQYF.

The V gene is TRBV2, the J gene TRBJ2-2, with D hard to call. In germline, CDR1 is SNHLY, CDR2 FYNNEI. CDR3 length: 13 residues. Trimming stripped 4 bases from V and 3 bases from J, with 6 bases between. DNA for the CDR3: TGTGCCAGCAGTGTAACAGACACCGGGGAGCTGTTTTTT. Its protein product is CASSVTDTGELFF.

The CDR3 DNA reads as TGTGCCAGCAGCATGGGGCCTACAGGGGACGGATCACCCCTCCACTTT. Its translation: CASSMGPTGDGSPLHF. The V and J genes are TRBV5-6 and TRBJ1-6; 7 bases are shared with TRBD1. Germline V CDR1 and CDR2: SGHDT, YYEEEE. This CDR3 has 16 amino acids. Unmatched junction bases numbered 14, after V lost 4 bases and J lost 10 bases.

The chain joins TRBV24-1 to TRBJ1-4; 7 bases align to TRBD1. The CDR3 is made up of 18 amino acids. V lost 3 bases, J lost 4 bases, and 13 bases stayed unmatched. In germline, CDR1 is KGHDR, CDR2 SFDVKD. The CDR3 DNA reads TGTGCCACCAGTGATACGGGGACAGCACCAGGGGGTAATGAAAAACTGTTTTTT. Its translation: CATSDTGTAPGGNEKLFF.

The chain links TRBV11-2 to TRBJ1-1; 9 nucleotides agree with TRBD1. V shed 2 bases, J shed 5 bases, and the junction held 6 bases outside the gene matches. CDR3 length equals 15 residues. CDR1 is SGHAT and CDR2 is FQNNGV in the germline V gene. In DNA form, the CDR3 reads TGTGCCAGCAGCTTAACTCGGACAGGGGTAACTGAAGCTTTCTTT. Its protein is CASSLTRTGVTEAFF.